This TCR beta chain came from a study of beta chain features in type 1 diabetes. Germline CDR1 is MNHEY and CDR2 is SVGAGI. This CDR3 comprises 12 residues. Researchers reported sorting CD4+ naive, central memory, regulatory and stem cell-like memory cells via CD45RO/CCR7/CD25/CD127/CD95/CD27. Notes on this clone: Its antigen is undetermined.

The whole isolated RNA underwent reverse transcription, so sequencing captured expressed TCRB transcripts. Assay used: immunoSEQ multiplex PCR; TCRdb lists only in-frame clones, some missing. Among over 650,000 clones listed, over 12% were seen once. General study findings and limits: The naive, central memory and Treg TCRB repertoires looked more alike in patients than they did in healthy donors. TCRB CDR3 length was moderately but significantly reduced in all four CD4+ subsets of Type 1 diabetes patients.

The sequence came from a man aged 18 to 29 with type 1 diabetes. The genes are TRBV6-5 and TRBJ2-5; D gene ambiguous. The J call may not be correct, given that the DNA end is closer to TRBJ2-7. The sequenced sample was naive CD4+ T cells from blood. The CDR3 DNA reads TGTGCCAGCAGTTCCCCTTACTACGAGCAGTACTTC. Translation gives CASSSPYYEQYF.